The 16 T cell receptor beta chains given below trace back to one sample, sequenced in a study of cytomegalovirus exposure and HLA in healthy donors (dated by TCRdb to the late 2010s). Library creation used the immunoSEQ multiplex PCR assay. A mixture of 60 forward primers for TCR Vbeta segments and 13 reverse primers for TCR Jbeta segments was used in the multiplex PCR. Here the immuneACCESS table is served through TCRdb, limited to in-frame sequences with V and J called. Missing clones are a known gap in these copies; in checked studies unresolved V genes cover under half, and the rest lacks a known reason. In this sample the table shows about 120,000 clones, approximately 81% of which occur a single time. The ten largest clones capture less than 2.5% of the sample. The sequencing input was PBMCs. These TCRs come from a woman aged 40 to 49 in good health and CMV-seronegative.

This rearrangement joins TRBV5-1 to TRBJ2-5; D perhaps matches TRBD1 (6 bases). The CDR3 runs to 13 residues. Trimming pared 3 bases from V and 5 bases from J, leaving 11 bases between. Germline lookup yields CDR1 SGHRS and CDR2 YFSETQ. This CDR3 reads CASSSGQSETQYF. CDR3 nucleotide sequence: TGCGCCAGCAGCTCGGGACAATCGGAGACCCAGTACTTC.

The genes are TRBV5-1 and TRBJ1-6; possible D gene TRBD1, 5 bases. CDR1 and CDR2 from the germline V gene are SGHRS and YFSETQ. Trimming removed 4 bases from V and 9 bases from J, with 11 bases in between. The CDR3 consists of 13 residues. The CDR3 spells CASSAGPSSPLHF. The DNA for the CDR3 is TGCGCCAGCAGCGCGGGGCCCTCTTCACCCCTCCACTTT.

The chain combines TRBV28 with TRBJ1-1; 7 bases fit TRBD1. Trimming removed 5 bases from V and 0 bases from J; junction bases left unmatched: 3. Germline-derived CDR1 and CDR2 are MDHEN and SYDVKM. The CDR3 is made up of 14 amino acids. The CDR3: CASSTQGMNTEAFF. In DNA form, the CDR3 reads TGTGCCAGCAGTACACAGGGGATGAACACTGAAGCTTTCTTT. The variable domain in full, completed from reference TRBV28 and TRBJ1-1, reads DVKVTQSSRYLVKRTGEKVFLECVQDMDHENMFWYRQDPGLGLRLIYFSYDVKMKEKGDIPEGYSVSREKKERFSLILESASTNQTSMYLCASSTQGMNTEAFFGQGTRLTVV.

The CDR3 region is CSVGVGTVSNEQFF. Written as DNA, the CDR3 is TGCAGCGTCGGTGTCGGGACAGTGAGTAATGAGCAGTTCTTC. This sequence joins TRBV29-1 and TRBJ2-1, with 7 bases lining up with TRBD1. V lost 6 bases and J lost 7; bases outside the gene matches: 12. Germline loops: CDR1 SQVTM, CDR2 ANQGSEA. This CDR3 has 14 residues.

As DNA, the CDR3 is TGTGCCAGCAGCAAAGGGACTGCTCAAGAGACCCAGTACTTC. Translation gives CASSKGTAQETQYF. This chain links TRBV5-4 with TRBJ2-5; tentatively, D is TRBD2 (6 bases). Per the germline V gene, CDR1 is SGHNT and CDR2 is YYREEE (reference sequence). This CDR3 has 14 residues. Trimming took off 4 bases at V and 2 bases at J, with 12 bases between the two ends.

V is TRBV7-6 and J is TRBJ1-2; no clear D gene. This CDR3 has 14 amino acids. Per germline, CDR1 SGHVS and CDR2 FNYEAQ. The ends were cut back, 4 bases at V and 4 bases at J, with 13 bases in the middle. The CDR3 is CASSSHQDPYGYTF. The CDR3 DNA reads TGTGCCAGCAGCTCCCACCAGGATCCCTATGGCTACACCTTC.

This clone was seen a single time. V and J are TRBV10-1 and TRBJ1-4; no definite D call. The CDR3 has 16 residues. Deletions cut 2 bases from V and 0 bases from J, with 10 bases between. Per the germline V gene, CDR1 is WNHNN and CDR2 is SYGVQD (reference sequence). The DNA of the CDR3 is TGCGCCAGCAGTGAGGGGCGCGTTTCAACTAATGAAAAACTGTTTTTT. It translates to CASSEGRVSTNEKLFF.

The V gene is TRBV15, the J gene TRBJ1-5; D not resolved. The CDR3 covers 14 residues. Deletions cut 5 bases from V and 0 bases from J, with 8 bases between. Germline assignment: CDR1 LNHNV and CDR2 YYDKDF (reference sequence). CDR3 in amino acids: CATSRGGSNQPQHF. CDR3 in DNA: TGTGCCACCAGCCGTGGAGGTAGCAATCAGCCCCAGCATTTT.

The rearrangement uses TRBV27 and TRBJ1-5, with 7 positions matching TRBD1. This CDR3 spans 14 amino acids. Germline CDR1 and CDR2: MNHEY and SMNVEV (reference sequence). The trim removed 6 bases at V and 6 bases at J, leaving 8 bases unmatched. CDR3 sequence (DNA): TGTGCCAGCAGGTTTGGAGGGGGCGGTCAGCCCCAGCATTTT. Translating it yields CASRFGGGGQPQHF.

The rearrangement uses TRBV10-2 and TRBJ2-3; 10 bases line up with TRBD1. CDR1 WSHSY and CDR2 SAAADI come from the germline V gene. The CDR3 sequence is 15 residues long. V lost 6 bases and J lost 2; bases outside the gene matches: 5. CDR3 in amino acids: CASSPGTGDTDTQYF. CDR3 nucleotides: TGCGCCAGCAGCCCCGGGACAGGGGACACAGATACGCAGTATTTT.

Remarks on this clone: Other DNA variants within this sample encode the same CDR3. The V call is TRBV5-1, the J call TRBJ2-7; D is perhaps TRBD1 (5 bases). Trimming left V 7 bases short and J 5 bases short, with 13 bases between. The CDR3 totals 12 residues. CDR1 is SGHRS and CDR2 is YFSETQ in the germline V gene. The CDR3 is CASATQGHEQYF. The CDR3 DNA sequence: TGCGCCAGCGCTACCCAGGGCCACGAGCAGTACTTC.

The chain employs TRBV7-2 and TRBJ2-3, with 7 bases lining up with TRBD2. This CDR3 has 16 residues. V was pared by 5 bases and J by 0 bases, with 8 bases of the junction left unmatched. The germline V gene has CDR1 SGHTA and CDR2 FQGNSA. In DNA form, the CDR3 reads TGTGCCAGCAGCGCCCGCGGGGGTTTCAGCACAGATACGCAGTATTTT. As protein: CASSARGGFSTDTQYF.

The rearrangement links TRBV11-2 to TRBJ2-1; 7 bases are shared with TRBD2. The CDR3 sequence is 15 residues long. Germline-derived CDR1 and CDR2 are SGHAT and FQNNGV. The V gene end was trimmed by 4 bases and the J gene end by 6 bases; junction bases not matched to a gene: 9. CDR3 residues: CASSSRSGTINEQFF. As DNA, the CDR3 is TGTGCCAGCAGCTCCCGCTCCGGGACTATCAATGAGCAGTTCTTC.

V is TRBV7-6 and J is TRBJ2-7, with 11 positions matching TRBD1. V lost 5 bases and J lost 2; bases outside the gene matches: 2. The CDR3 is made up of 14 amino acids. Germline CDR1 and CDR2: SGHVS and FNYEAQ. The CDR3: CASSTGQGAYEQYF. The CDR3 DNA sequence: TGTGCCAGCAGCACGGGACAGGGGGCCTACGAGCAGTACTTC.

This chain links TRBV10-2 with TRBJ2-1; no reliable D call. V lost 6 bases to trimming and J lost 5 bases, with 14 bases between them. The CDR3 extends over 14 amino acids. Germline V gene sequence: CDR1 WSHSY, CDR2 SAAADI. The CDR3 protein is CASRRPTHNNEQFF. CDR3 sequence (DNA): TGCGCCAGCAGGCGGCCAACCCATAACAATGAGCAGTTCTTC.

The gene calls are TRBV5-8 and TRBJ2-5; 13 positions agree with TRBD2. This CDR3 spans 16 amino acids. Per the germline V gene, CDR1 is SGHTS and CDR2 is YDEGEE. The V and J ends lost 4 bases and 4 bases, in that order; junction bases with no gene match: 7. The CDR3 region has the DNA TGTGCCAGCAGCCCGACTAGCGGGGGGCCCGGAGAGACCCAGTACTTC. Translating it yields CASSPTSGGPGETQYF.